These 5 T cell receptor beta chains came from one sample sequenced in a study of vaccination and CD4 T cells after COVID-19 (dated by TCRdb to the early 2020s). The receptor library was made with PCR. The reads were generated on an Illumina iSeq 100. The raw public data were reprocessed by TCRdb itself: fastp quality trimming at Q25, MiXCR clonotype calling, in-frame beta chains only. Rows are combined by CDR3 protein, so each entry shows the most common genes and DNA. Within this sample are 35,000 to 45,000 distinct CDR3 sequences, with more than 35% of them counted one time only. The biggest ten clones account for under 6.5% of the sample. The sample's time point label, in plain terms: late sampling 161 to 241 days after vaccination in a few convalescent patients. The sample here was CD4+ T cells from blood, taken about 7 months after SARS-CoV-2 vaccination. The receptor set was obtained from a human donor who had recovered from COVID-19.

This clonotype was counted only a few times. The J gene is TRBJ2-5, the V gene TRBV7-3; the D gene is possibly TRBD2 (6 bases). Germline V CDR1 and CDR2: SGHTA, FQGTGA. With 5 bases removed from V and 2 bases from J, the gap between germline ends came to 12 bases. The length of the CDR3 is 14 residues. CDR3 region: CASSEGAGQETQYF. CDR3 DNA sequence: TGTGCCAGCAGCGAAGGGGCGGGACAAGAGACCCAGTACTTC.

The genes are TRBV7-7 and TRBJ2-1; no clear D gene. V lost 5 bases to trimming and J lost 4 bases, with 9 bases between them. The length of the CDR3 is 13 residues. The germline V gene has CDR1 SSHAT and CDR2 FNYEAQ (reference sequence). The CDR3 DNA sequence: TGTGCCAGCAGCCTAGACCTTTACAATGAGCAGTTCTTC. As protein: CASSLDLYNEQFF.

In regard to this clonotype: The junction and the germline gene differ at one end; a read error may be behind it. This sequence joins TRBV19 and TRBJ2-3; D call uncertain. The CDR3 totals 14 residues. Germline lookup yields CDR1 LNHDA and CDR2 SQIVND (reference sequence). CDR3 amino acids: CASSPTSSTDTQYF. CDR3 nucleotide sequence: TGTGCTAGTAGCCCGACTTCTAGCACAGATACGCAGTATTTT.

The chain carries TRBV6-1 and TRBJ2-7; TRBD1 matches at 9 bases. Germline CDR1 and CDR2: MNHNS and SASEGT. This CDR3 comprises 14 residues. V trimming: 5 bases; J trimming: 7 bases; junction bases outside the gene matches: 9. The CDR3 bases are TGTGCCAGCAGTCCCCCGGGACAGGGTTTAGAGCAGTACTTC. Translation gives CASSPPGQGLEQYF.

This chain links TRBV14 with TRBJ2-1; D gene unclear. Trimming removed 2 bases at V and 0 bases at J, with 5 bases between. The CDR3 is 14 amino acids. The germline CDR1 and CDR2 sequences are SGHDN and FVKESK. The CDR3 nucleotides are TGTGCCAGCAGCCAACCGAGCTCCTACAATGAGCAGTTCTTC. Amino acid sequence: CASSQPSSYNEQFF.